This T cell receptor beta chain appears in the sequencing data of a study of monozygotic twins with inflammatory bowel disease. With the 5' RACE reads reprocessed, TCRdb shows one record per CDR3 protein and no DNA. The table for this sample gives some 300,000 distinct CDR3 sequences. Germline CDR1 and CDR2: LNHDA and SQIVND (reference sequence). The CDR3 loop spans 14 amino acids. The sample consisted of blood. This chain uses TRBV19 with TRBJ2-5; TCRdb's D call of TRBD1 is untestable without DNA. This sequence was found in a human donor with ulcerative colitis or Crohn's disease, or a healthy co-twin of an affected twin (not recorded which). CDR3 sequence: CASRLRQGQETQYF.